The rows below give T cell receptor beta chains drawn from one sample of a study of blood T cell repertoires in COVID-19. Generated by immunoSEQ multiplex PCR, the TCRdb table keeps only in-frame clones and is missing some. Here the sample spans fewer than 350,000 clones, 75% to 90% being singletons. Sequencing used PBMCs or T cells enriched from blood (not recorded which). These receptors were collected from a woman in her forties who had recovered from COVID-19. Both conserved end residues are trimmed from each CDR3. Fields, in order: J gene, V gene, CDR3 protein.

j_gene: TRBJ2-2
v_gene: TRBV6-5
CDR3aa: ASSRRQNTGELF

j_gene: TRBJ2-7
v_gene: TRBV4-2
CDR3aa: ASSKITGPGAIYEQY

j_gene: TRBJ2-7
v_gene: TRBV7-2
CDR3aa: ASSRTSGVTSNYEQY

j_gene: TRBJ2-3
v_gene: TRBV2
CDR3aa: ASGAVQGVADTQY

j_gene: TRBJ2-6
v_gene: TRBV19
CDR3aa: ASSIRGYPGANVLT

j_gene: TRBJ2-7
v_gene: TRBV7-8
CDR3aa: ASSLVVGQGSSYEQY

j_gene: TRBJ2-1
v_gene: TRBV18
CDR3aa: ASSPGTSGSIDEQF

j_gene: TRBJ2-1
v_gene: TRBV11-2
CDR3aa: ASSRGLASEQF

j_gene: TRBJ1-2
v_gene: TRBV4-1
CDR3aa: ASSPRQAPRTNRSSYGYT

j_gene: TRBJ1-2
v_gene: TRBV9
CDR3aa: ASSDQGRLSYGYT

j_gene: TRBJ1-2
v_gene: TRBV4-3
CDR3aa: ASSQSVQSGYT

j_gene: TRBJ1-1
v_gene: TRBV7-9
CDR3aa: ASSLEGATEAF

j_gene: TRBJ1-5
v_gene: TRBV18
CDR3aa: ASSPPGRGSQPQH

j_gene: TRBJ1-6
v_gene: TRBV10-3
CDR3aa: AISETGTGGNSPLH

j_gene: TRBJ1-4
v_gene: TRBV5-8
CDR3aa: ASILTATNEKLF

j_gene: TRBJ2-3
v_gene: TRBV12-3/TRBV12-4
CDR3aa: ASILQGSTQY

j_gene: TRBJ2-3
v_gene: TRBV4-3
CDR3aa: ASSQEVDLLTRTDTQY

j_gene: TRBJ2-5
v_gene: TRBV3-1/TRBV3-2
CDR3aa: ASSPPFGSGGETQY

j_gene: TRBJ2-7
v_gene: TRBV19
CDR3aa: ASSITTGAPYEQY

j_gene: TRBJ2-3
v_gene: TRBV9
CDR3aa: ASSVVQGGTDTQY

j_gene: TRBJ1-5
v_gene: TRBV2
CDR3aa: ASSETGKNQPQH

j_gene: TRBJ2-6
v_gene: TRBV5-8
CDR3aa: ASSHTSSGANVLT

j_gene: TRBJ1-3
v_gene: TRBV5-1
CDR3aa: ASSPGQSSGNTIY

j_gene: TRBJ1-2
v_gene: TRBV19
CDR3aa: ASSPYTPQGGGYT

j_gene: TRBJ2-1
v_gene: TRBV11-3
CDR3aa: ASSLPGQGYNEQF

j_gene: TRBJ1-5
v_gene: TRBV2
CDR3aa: ASSEYSGGYQPQH

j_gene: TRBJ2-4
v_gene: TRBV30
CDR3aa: AWVRDFGSHIQY

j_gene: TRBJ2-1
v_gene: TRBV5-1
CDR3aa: ASSLSLAGGINEQF

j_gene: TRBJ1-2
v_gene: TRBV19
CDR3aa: ASSTTGTGRGYT

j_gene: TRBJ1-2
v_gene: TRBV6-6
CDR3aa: ASSPTWTEPYGYT

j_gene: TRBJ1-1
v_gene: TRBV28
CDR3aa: ASRLGGTNTEAF

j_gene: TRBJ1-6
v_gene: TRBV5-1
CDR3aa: ASSSGTGSIYNSPLH

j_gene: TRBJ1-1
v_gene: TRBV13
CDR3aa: ASSPGPGQQYTEAF

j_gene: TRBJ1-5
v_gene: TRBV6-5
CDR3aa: ASSYERGNQPQH

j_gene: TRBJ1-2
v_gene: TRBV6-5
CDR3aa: ASSPDRLLGYT

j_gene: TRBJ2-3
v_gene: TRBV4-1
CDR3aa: ASRQWASGTSDTQY

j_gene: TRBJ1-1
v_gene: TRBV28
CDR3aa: ASSLWSTGPGPEAF

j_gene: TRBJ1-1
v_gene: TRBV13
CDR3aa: ASSQQGGRTEAF

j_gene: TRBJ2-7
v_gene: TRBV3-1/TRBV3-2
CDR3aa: ASSQEASGTKQY

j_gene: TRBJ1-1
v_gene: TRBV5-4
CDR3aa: AGRTGKEYNTEAF

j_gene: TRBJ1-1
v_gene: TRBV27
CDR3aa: ASSSGQGAYTNTEAF

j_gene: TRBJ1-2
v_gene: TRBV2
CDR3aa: ASSERGQVNGYT

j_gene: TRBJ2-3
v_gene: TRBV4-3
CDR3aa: ASSQAGGRARDTQY

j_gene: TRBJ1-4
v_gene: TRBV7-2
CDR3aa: ASRKGGQGPQKLF

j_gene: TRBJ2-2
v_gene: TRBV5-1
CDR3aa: ASISSTGELF

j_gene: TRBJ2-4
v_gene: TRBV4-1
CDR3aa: ASRQPSEENIQY

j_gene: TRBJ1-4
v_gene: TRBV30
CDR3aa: AWSVSGGRRLF

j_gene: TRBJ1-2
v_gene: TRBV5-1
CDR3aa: ASSSLDIDGYT

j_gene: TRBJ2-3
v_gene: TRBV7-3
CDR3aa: ASSLTAGVNTQY

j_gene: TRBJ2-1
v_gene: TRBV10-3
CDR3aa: AVGANGGNEQF

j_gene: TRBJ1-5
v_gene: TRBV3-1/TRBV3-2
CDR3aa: ASSPRAGTANQPQH

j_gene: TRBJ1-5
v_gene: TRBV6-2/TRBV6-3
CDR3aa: ASSDRLFSNQPQH

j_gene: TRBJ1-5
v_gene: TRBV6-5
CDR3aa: ASSRREVGQPQH

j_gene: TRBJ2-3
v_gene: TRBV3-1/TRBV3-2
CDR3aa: ASSQQRGRADTQY

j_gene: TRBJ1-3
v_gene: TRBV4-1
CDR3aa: ASSPTGNSGNTIY

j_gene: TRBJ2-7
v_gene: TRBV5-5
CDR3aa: ASTPMWSSGSYEQY